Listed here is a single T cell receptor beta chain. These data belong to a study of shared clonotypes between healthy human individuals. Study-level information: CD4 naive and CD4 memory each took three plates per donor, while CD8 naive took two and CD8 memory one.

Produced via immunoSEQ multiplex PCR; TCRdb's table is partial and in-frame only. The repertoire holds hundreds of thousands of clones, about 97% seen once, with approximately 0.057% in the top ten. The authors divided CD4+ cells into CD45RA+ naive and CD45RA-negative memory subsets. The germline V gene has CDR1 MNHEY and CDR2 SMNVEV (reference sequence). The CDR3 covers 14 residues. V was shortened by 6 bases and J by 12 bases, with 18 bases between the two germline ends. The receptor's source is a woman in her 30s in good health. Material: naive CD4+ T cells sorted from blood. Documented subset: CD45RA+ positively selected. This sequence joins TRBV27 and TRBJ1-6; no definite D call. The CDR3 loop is CASRPQRPVIPLHF. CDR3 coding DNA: TGTGCCAGCAGGCCACAACGCCCAGTGATACCCCTCCACTTT.